This TCR beta chain was documented in a study of Ad26.COV2.S vaccination and SARS-CoV-2 variants. Study-level information: Participant was drawn from the COV1001 Ad26.COV2.S trial arm.

In regard to this clone: Its antigen is unknown.

Documented treatment: roughly 19 received Ad26.COV2.S at low or high dose, single or two shots; 5 received placebo; per-sample allocation not given. The investigators took samples on day 63 after the first vaccine or placebo injection. Notes on the study in general: Placebo recipients trailed vaccine recipients in spike-specific TCR breadth. Vaccine recipients and placebo recipients showed similar non-spike TCR breadth. Breadth and depth estimates from TCRs may understate total T cell responses.

Only in-frame clones appear in the TCRdb table, and some are missing; sequencing was by immunoSEQ multiplex PCR. The sample shows 200,000 to 300,000 clones, 70% to 90% of them seen only once. The material sequenced was peripheral blood, taken in a trial of Ad26.COV2.S vaccine versus placebo. This TCR came from a person between 18 and 59 years old who received the Ad26.COV2.S COVID-19 vaccine or a placebo.

DNA of the CDR3: TGTGCCAGCAGTCCCTTGGTGGGTGGCAATCAGCCCCAGCATTTT. This encodes CASSPLVGGNQPQHF. The V and J genes are TRBV27 and TRBJ1-5; D gene uncertain. CDR1 MNHEY and CDR2 SMNVEV come from the germline V gene (reference sequence). V was shortened by 5 bases and J by 2 bases, with 13 bases between the two germline ends. This CDR3 is built from 15 residues.